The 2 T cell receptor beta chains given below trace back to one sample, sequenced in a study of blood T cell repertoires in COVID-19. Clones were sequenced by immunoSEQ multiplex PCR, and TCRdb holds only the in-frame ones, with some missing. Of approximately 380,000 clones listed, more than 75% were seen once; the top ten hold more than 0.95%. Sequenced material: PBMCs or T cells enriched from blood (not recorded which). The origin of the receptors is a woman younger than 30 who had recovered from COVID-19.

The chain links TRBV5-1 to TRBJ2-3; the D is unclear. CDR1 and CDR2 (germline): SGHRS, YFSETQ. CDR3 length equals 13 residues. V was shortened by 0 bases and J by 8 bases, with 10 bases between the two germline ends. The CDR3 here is CASSLDGLGTQYF. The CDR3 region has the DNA TGCGCCAGCAGCTTGGACGGTCTTGGTACGCAGTATTTT.

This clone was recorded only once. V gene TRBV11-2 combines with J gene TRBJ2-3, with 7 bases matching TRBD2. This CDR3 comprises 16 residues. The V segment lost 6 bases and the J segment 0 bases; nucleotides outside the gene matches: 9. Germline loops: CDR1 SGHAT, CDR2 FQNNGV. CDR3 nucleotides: TGTGCCAGCAGAAACCAGCGGGGCGCTAGCACAGATACGCAGTATTTT. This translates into CASRNQRGASTDTQYF.